This TCR beta chain was captured in a study of T cell responses to AZD1222 COVID-19 vaccine. Study background: Second-dose schedules of about 4 or about 12 weeks were combined. Study-wide results and limits: Most donors were white British and more were female, and clonal diversity was possibly underestimated. Two AZD1222 doses significantly raised spike-specific TCR breadth and depth over controls. Only a handful of AZD1222 recipients tested seropositive at baseline.

For this clone: What it recognizes is unknown.

Germline CDR1 is SQVTM and CDR2 is ANQGSEA. This CDR3 comprises 14 residues. Trimming at V came to 4 bases and at J to 2 bases, leaving 7 bases not matched to a gene. Sequencing used immunoSEQ multiplex PCR; TCRdb keeps in-frame clones, though not all of them. The table includes roughly 150,000 clones, 85% to 95% detected once. V gene TRBV29-1 combines with J gene TRBJ2-7, with 8 positions matching TRBD2. This receptor was obtained from an adult in good health. Sequenced material: peripheral blood, taken on day 0 of AZD1222 vaccination. CDR3 protein: CSVVSREGAYEQYF. The CDR3 bases are TGCAGCGTTGTCTCTCGGGAGGGCGCCTACGAGCAGTACTTC.